This T cell receptor (beta chain) was documented in a study of T cell responses to AZD1222 COVID-19 vaccine (dated by TCRdb to the early 2020s). With respect to the entire study: TCR sequencing covered 230 to 250 trial participants: 200 to 210 given two doses of AZD1222 and about 26 given two doses of MenACWY control vaccine. Trial participants were enrolled by age into subgroups of 18-55, 56-69 and 70-plus years, and about 150, 27 and 61 TCR-sequenced participants, respectively, were included in these subgroups. The research as a whole found: After two AZD1222 doses, spike-specific TCR breadth and depth were significantly higher than at day 0 and than in MenACWY recipients. Conclusions about previously exposed vaccinees are limited because only six or seven AZD1222 recipients were SARS-CoV-2 seropositive at baseline. No day 14 peak-response samples were available, so repertoires were characterized only after the peak T cell response. Reportedly, almost half of the unique spike-specific TCRs recognized epitopes lying outside the regions that are mutated in the B.1.351 and B.1.1.7 variants. The 56-69-year group was small, and its depth increase did not reach significance, likely because of low power. CD4 TCRs associated with the vaccine covered the entire spike protein, and the dominant responses were in regions 160-218 and 743-854. Most participants were white British and females outnumbered males, and the authors suggested that clonal diversity may have been underestimated.

Comment on this clone: No cognate antigen has been identified for it. No quality values exist for individual bases; no much larger clone is one base distant.

The time point label on this specimen signifies: about 28 days (+/-7) after the second vaccine dose. AZD1222 recipients with second doses at about 4 weeks or about 12 weeks were pooled, because spike-specific TCR depth and breadth did not differ between schedules. The vaccinee samples were drawn from two UK trials, COV001 and COV002, one of which was a single-blind randomized controlled phase 2/3 trial testing AZD1222 (ChAdOx1 nCoV-19) in healthy adults. For TCRbeta chain sequencing, PBMC samples from trial participants were taken at day 0 and at day 28 after the second dose. The CDR3 regions of human TCRbeta chains were analyzed by immunosequencing. The authors processed their data as follows. TCRs in the repertoires were matched against a reference library of SARS-CoV-2-specific TCRs that had been generated with the MIRA antigen-specificity platform. Breadth was defined as the fraction of unique TCRs that were SARS-CoV-2-associated. Depth was defined as the fraction of total T cells that were SARS-CoV-2-associated. Using the MIRA data, each spike-specific TCR was assigned both to the spike region to which the TCR was reactive and to a CD4 or CD8 class. Log10-transformed breadth and depth values were compared by one-way ANOVA with Sidak's multiple comparisons tests. This is the immuneACCESS table as TCRdb keeps it, with only in-frame sequences that have V and J called. A part of the clones is gone; compared with another copy, unresolved V genes explain less than half, and the rest is unexplained. V, J and clone size are those of that table, while D and trimming were read from the DNA. The table for this sample lists more than 95,000 clones; about 86% of them were counted only once. The ten largest make up around 17% of the sample.

Germline trimming: 3 bases from V, 4 bases from J; junction bases outside gene matches: 9. Measured from the cysteine to the phenylalanine, the CDR3 is 17 residues long. The retained sequence is limited to the CDR3, 51 bases, with the frame set at the first base. Reading the germline V gene gives CDR1 WSHSY and CDR2 SAAADI. The material was peripheral blood, obtained 28 days after the second AZD1222 dose. This receptor chain uses TRBV10-2 and TRBJ1-5; TRBD1 fits 10 bases in the junction. This sequence originates from an adult who received the AZD1222 COVID-19 vaccine. The DNA sequence is as follows: TGCGCCAGCAGTGATGGACAGGGGGTAATGGAGAATCAGCCCCAGCATTTT. Its protein product is CASSDGQGVMENQPQHF.